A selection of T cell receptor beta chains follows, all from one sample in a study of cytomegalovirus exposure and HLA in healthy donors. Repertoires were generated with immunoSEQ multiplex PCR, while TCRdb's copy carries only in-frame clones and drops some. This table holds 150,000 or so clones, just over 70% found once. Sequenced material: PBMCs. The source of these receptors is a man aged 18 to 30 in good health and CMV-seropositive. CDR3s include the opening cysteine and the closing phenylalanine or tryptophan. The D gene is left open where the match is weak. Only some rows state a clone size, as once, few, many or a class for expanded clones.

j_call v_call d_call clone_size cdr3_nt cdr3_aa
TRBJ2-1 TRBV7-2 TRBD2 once TGTGCCAGCAGCCTTACTAGCGGGGGGGCCGGGAATGAGCAGTTCTTC CASSLTSGGAGNEQFF
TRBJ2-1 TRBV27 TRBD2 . TGTGCCAGCAGTTCCCTAGCGGGAGTCCTCAATGAGCAGTTCTTC CASSSLAGVLNEQFF
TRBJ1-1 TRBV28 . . TGTGCCAGCAGTTCTGCATTCATCGGGTATGGAGCTTTCTTT CASSSAFIGYGAFF
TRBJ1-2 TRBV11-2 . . TGTGCCAGCAGCTTAGAGCCTCAGACAGGCAGATATGGCTACACCTTC CASSLEPQTGRYGYTF
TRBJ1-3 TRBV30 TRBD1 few TGTGCCTGGAGTGTCACAGGGGGCTGGAACACCATATATTTT CAWSVTGGWNTIYF
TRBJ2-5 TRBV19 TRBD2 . TGTGCCAGTGGGACAGGGACTAGCGGGAGAACGTACCAAGAGACCCAGTACTTC CASGTGTSGRTYQETQYF
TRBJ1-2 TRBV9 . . TGTGCCAGCAGCGTAGGGTCCAGGGATAACTATGGCTACACCTTC CASSVGSRDNYGYTF
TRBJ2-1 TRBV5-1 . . TGCGCCAGCAGCTCAGATTCCTACAATGAGCAGTTCTTC CASSSDSYNEQFF
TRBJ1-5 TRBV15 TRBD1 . TGTGCCACCAGCAGAGGACAGGGAAGCAATCAGCCCCAGCATTTT CATSRGQGSNQPQHF
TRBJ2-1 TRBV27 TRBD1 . TGTGCCAGCTCCAGACAGGGGAACTACAATGAGCAGTTCTTC CASSRQGNYNEQFF
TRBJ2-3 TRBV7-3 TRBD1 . TGTGCCAGCAGCTTAACGAGCGGACAGGGGACTAGCACAGATACGCAGTATTTT CASSLTSGQGTSTDTQYF
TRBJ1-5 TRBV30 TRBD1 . TGTGCCTGGAGCGGGGGGGGACAGGGGGATCCCTTTAGCAATCAGCCCCAGCATTTT CAWSGGGQGDPFSNQPQHF
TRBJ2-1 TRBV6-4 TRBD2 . TGTGCCAGCAGTTGGACTAGCGGGGGGGCTCGGAATGAGCAGTTCTTC CASSWTSGGARNEQFF
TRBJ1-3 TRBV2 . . TGTGCCACCGAAGGGGACATAAACACCATATATTTT CATEGDINTIYF
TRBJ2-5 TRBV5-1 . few TGCGCCAGCAGCTTGGTTCCTAGCGAAGAGACCCAGTACTTC CASSLVPSEETQYF
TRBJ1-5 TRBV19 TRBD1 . TGTGCCAGTAGTAGGGACAGGGGATTTATACAGCCCCAGCATTTT CASSRDRGFIQPQHF
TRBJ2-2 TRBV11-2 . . TGTGCCAGCAGCTTAGGGAGCACCGGGGAGCTGTTTTTT CASSLGSTGELFF
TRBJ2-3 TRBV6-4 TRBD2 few TGTGCCAGCAGTGACTCGGGGCAGGCGGGACTAGCGGGATCAGATACGCAGTATTTT CASSDSGQAGLAGSDTQYF
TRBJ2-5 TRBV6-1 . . TGTGCCAGCAGTGAAGCGGGCAGGGATGAGACCCAGTACTTC CASSEAGRDETQYF
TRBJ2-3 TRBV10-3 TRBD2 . TGTGCCATCAGTGGAACTAGCGGGGGCACAGATACGCAGTATTTT CAISGTSGGTDTQYF
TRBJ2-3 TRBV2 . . TGTGCCAGCAGTGTCGCGATGGGCACAGATACGCAGTATTTT CASSVAMGTDTQYF
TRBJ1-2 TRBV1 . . TGCACCAGCAGCCCGTTCGCCAGCAGGGTCCATGGCTACACCTTC CTSSPFASRVHGYTF
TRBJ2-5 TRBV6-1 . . TGTGCCAGCACCCAAGGGGGGGTCCTGGAGACCCAGTACTTC CASTQGGVLETQYF
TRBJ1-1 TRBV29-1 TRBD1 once TGCAGCGTGGGGGACAGGCTGGGAACTGAAGCTTTCTTT CSVGDRLGTEAFF
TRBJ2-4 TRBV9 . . TGTGCCAGCAGCGAGGGAGGAGGGGGCGCCGGTCGTCACATTCAGTACTTC CASSEGGGGAGRHIQYF
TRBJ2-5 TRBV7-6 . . TGTGCCAGCAGCTTACCGGCAGGGGTGGGAGAGACCCAGTACTTC CASSLPAGVGETQYF
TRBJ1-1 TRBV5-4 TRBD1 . TGTGCCAGCAGCCGGGACAGGTCGAACACTGAAGCTTTCTTT CASSRDRSNTEAFF
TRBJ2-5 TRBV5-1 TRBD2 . TGCGCCAGCAGCTTGGGAACCTTACTAGCGGCCCAAGAGACCCAGTACTTC CASSLGTLLAAQETQYF
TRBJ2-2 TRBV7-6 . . TGTGCCAGCAGCTTATCGGCAGGGGATATGGCCGGGGAGCTGTTTTTT CASSLSAGDMAGELFF
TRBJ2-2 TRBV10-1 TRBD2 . TGCGCCAGCAGTTCACCCTTAGCGGGGGTATCCAGGGAGCTGTTTTTT CASSSPLAGVSRELFF
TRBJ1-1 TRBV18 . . TGTGCCAGCTCGGTAGGAAAGGGAGGCGGCACTGAAGCTTTCTTT CASSVGKGGGTEAFF
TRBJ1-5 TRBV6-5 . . TGTGCCAGCAGTTACAGCAGGGTGGGCAATCAGCCCCAGCATTTT CASSYSRVGNQPQHF
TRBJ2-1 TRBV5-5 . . TGTGCCAGCAGCTTGGACAGCCGGTGGAATGAGCAGTTCTTC CASSLDSRWNEQFF
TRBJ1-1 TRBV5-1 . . TGCGCCAGCAGCTTTCAGGGTTCGGACACTGAAGCTTTCTTT CASSFQGSDTEAFF
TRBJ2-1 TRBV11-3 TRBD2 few TGTGCCAGCAGCTCACCCAAGGAGGCGGGGGGGTCCTACAATGAGCAGTTCTTC CASSSPKEAGGSYNEQFF
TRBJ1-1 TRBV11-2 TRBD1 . TGTGCCAGCAGCCAAGCCGGACAGGGTAAAACTTTCTTT CASSQAGQGKTFF
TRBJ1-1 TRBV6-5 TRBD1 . TGTGCCAGCAGCCAGGGGGCGTGGGGTGAAGCTTTCTTT CASSQGAWGEAFF
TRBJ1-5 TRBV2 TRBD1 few TGTGCCAGCAGCACCGGGACAGGGGGCTCCTTGAATCAGCCCCAGCATTTT CASSTGTGGSLNQPQHF
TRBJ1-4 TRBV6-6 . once TGTGCCAGCAATACCGGGAAGGCGATTAATGAAAAACTGTTTTTT CASNTGKAINEKLFF
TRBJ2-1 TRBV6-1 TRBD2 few TGTGCCAGCAGTGAGGGACTAGCGTATAGCAATGAGCAGTTCTTC CASSEGLAYSNEQFF
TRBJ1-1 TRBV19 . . TGTGCCAGTTTTGGGGGGAAGAACACTGAAGCTTTCTTT CASFGGKNTEAFF
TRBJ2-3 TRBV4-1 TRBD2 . TGCGCCAGCAGCCAGGACTATAGCGGGAGCGGGACAGATACGCAGTATTTT CASSQDYSGSGTDTQYF
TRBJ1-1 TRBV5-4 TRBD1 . TGTGCCAGCAGCCGGACAGGGTTGGACACTGAAGCTTTCTTT CASSRTGLDTEAFF